This TCR beta chain was recovered during a study of OX40 agonist ivuxolimab in advanced cancers. Whole-study context: About 44% of patients had received prior checkpoint inhibitor therapy. The study's findings and limits: Normalized T-cell clonal expansion was also low in some nonresponders.

In its sample, this clone was seen a few times. Its antigen is unidentified. The protocol was immunoSEQ multiplex PCR, while the TCRdb copy is restricted to in-frame clones and leaves out a portion. The sample gives tens of thousands of clones, 85% of which show up once; 2% to 3% is in the top ten. The CDR3 sequence is 15 residues long. This chain uses TRBV21-1 with TRBJ1-1; TRBD1, the table's D call, lacks a check against the DNA. TRBV21-1 is marked as a pseudogene. This TCR was recovered from an adult with an advanced solid tumor such as melanoma, head and neck, liver or kidney cancer. The source material was CD4+ or CD8+ T cells sorted from blood, sampled in a trial of the OX40 agonist ivuxolimab. CDR3 bases: TGTGCCAGCAGCAACACACAGGGGTCGGGCACTGAAGCTTTCTTT. Translating it yields CASSNTQGSGTEAFF.